The source of this TCR beta chain is a study of blood T cell repertoires in COVID-19. Measured with immunoSEQ multiplex PCR; TCRdb has only the in-frame clones, and not every one. The sample carries about 300,000 clones, around 84% recorded once. Assignments of participants to cohorts depended upon their own reported clinical history. Among Cohort 3 donors, those recovered had two negative PCRs, clearance, or symptom resolution. Germline CDR1 is PRHDT and CDR2 is FYEKMQ (reference sequence). There are 14 residues in the CDR3. Trimming left V 7 bases short and J 2 bases short, with 15 bases between. The chain recombines TRBV13 with TRBJ2-7; maybe TRBD2 (7 bases). This clonotype was obtained from a woman younger than 30 who had recovered from COVID-19. Sequencing input: PBMCs or T cells enriched from blood (not recorded which). The CDR3 loop reads CASTLGRGAYEQYF. In DNA form, the CDR3 reads TGTGCCAGCACCTTGGGGAGGGGGGCCTACGAGCAGTACTTC.